These T cell receptor beta chains were read from a single sample in a study of CD8+CD57+ T cells in acquired aplastic anemia. TCRdb ran MiXCR on the reads and lists one entry per CDR3 protein. The repertoire has about 150,000 distinct CDR3 sequences, about 54% of them found once; the top ten carry more than 10%. Sequencing was done on a sample of sorted CD4+, CD8+, or CD8+CD57+ T cells (not recorded which) from PBMCs. These receptors were taken from a human donor with aplastic anemia. CDR3s include the opening cysteine and the closing phenylalanine or tryptophan. D genes are given only for firm matches. Clone size is shown for a subset of rows, as once, few, many or a class of expanded clone.

>-|TRBV9|-|TRBJ1-6
TGTGCCAGCAGCGTAGCTCGGGCCAATTCACCCCTCCACTTT
CASSVARANSPLHF
>TRBD2|TRBV10-3|-|TRBJ2-7
TGTGCCATCAGTGAGACAGCGGGAGAGTTCTACGAGCAGTACTTC
CAISETAGEFYEQYF
>TRBD2|TRBV7-2|once|TRBJ2-5
TGTGCCAGCAGCTTAGATCTTAGCGGGATGCAAGAGACCCAGTACTTC
CASSLDLSGMQETQYF
>-|TRBV5-4|-|TRBJ2-1
TGTGCCAGCAGCTTTCCAGGGATTTCGGTATCATACAATGAGCAGTTCTTC
CASSFPGISVSYNEQFF
>TRBD1|TRBV20-1|many|TRBJ1-3
TGCAGTGCTAGGCGACCGGGACAGGGCTCTGGAAACACCATATATTTT
CSARRPGQGSGNTIYF
>-|TRBV2|-|TRBJ2-7
TGTGCCAGCAATAGCTGGGAGGACGAGCAGTACTTC
CASNSWEDEQYF
>-|TRBV7-8|-|TRBJ2-2
TGTGCCAGCAGCCTGACTATTTTGAGGGGGGAGCTGTTTTTT
CASSLTILRGELFF
>-|TRBV28|once|TRBJ1-4
TGTGCCAGCAGTTTTCACGGTAATGAAAAACTGTTTTTT
CASSFHGNEKLFF
>TRBD2|TRBV7-6|many|TRBJ2-5
TGTGCCAGCAGCTTTTATTCTAGCGGGGGTACAGGGGTATTGGAGACCCAGTACTTC
CASSFYSSGGTGVLETQYF
>TRBD1|TRBV11-1|-|TRBJ2-5
TGTGCCAGCAGCGGAGAGGACAGGGGGCGCGTGAGGCAAGAGACCCAGTACTTC
CASSGEDRGRVRQETQYF
>-|TRBV24-1|-|TRBJ2-1
TGTGCCACCAGTGACCCTACAACGAGCTCCTACAATGAGCAGTTCTTC
CATSDPTTSSYNEQFF
>TRBD1|TRBV19|-|TRBJ2-3
TGTGCCAGTACCGGAGGGACAGGGAGATCGGATACGCAGTATTTT
CASTGGTGRSDTQYF
>-|TRBV20-1|-|TRBJ2-5
TGCAGTGCTCGACCCTTGTGGTCGTACCAAGAGACCCAGTACTTC
CSARPLWSYQETQYF
>TRBD1|TRBV5-1|many|TRBJ2-7
TGCGCCAGCAGCCCGAGAGGGACAGGGGGAACCTACGAGCAGTACTTC
CASSPRGTGGTYEQYF
>TRBD1|TRBV29-1|-|TRBJ2-5
TGCAGCGTAGCGGGACAGGGGTTGGAGACCCAGTACTTC
CSVAGQGLETQYF
>-|TRBV2|many|TRBJ1-2
TGTGCCAGCACCGAGACAGTTAACTATGGCTACACCTTC
CASTETVNYGYTF